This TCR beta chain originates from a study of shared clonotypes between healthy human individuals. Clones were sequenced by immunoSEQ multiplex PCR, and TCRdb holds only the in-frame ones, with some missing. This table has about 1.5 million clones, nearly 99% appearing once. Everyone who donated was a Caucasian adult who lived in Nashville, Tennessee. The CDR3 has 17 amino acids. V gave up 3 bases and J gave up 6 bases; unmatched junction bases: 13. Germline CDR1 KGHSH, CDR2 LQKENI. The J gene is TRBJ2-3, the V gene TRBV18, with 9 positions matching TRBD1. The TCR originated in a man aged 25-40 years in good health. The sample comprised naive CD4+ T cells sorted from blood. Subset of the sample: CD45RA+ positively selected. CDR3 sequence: CASSPSRDRVLHDTQYF. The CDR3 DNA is TGTGCCAGCTCACCCTCTCGGGACAGGGTTCTTCACGATACGCAGTATTTT.